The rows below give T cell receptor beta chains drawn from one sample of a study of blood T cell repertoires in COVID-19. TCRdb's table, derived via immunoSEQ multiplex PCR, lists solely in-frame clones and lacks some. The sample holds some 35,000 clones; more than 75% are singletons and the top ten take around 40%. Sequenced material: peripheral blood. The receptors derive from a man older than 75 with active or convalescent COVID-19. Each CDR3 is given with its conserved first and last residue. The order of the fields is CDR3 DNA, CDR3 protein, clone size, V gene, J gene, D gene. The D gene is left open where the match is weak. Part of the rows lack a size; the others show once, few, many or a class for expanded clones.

TGTGCCACCAGTCCGAGTAGGGAGAGGTTGGATGGCTACACCTTC	CATSPSRERLDGYTF	large	TRBV15	TRBJ1-2	.
TGTGCCAGCAGTAAACAATACAGGGGTATCTATGGAGGCTACACCTTC	CASSKQYRGIYGGYTF	.	TRBV28	TRBJ1-2	TRBD1
TGTGCCTGGAGTGTACAAGGGGGCGGCTACACCTTC	CAWSVQGGGYTF	few	TRBV30	TRBJ1-2	TRBD1
TGTGCCAGTTCATCAAGCGGGACGTTTGATAGCTCCTACGAGCAGTACTTC	CASSSSGTFDSSYEQYF	.	TRBV19	TRBJ2-7	TRBD2
TGTGCCAGCAGCGCGGGGACAGCTTACAATGAGCAGTTCTTC	CASSAGTAYNEQFF	.	TRBV9	TRBJ2-1	TRBD1
TGTGCCAGCTCACCACCGAGGGCGGGGAACACTGAAGCTTTCTTT	CASSPPRAGNTEAFF	.	TRBV18	TRBJ1-1	.
TGTGCCAGCAGCTTGACAGGGAGCACTGAAGCTTTCTTT	CASSLTGSTEAFF	.	TRBV5-4	TRBJ1-1	.
TGTGCCATCGCACAGGGGCCGGGTCTGGGCTACACCTTC	CAIAQGPGLGYTF	.	TRBV6-5	TRBJ1-2	TRBD1
TGTGCCAGCAGCGTAGGATTTAGCGGGAGGGGGAACGAGCAGTACTTC	CASSVGFSGRGNEQYF	few	TRBV9	TRBJ2-7	TRBD2
TGTGCCAGCAGTTACGCACAGGGGGTCAATCAGCCCCAGCATTTT	CASSYAQGVNQPQHF	few	TRBV6-2/TRBV6-3	TRBJ1-5	TRBD1
TGTGCCAGCAGCCAAGTGGCTCATGCCGGGGAGCTGTTTTTT	CASSQVAHAGELFF	.	TRBV14	TRBJ2-2	.
TGTGCCAGCAGCTTAAGGCGGGAGGGAGAGACCCAGTACTTC	CASSLRREGETQYF	once	TRBV11-3	TRBJ2-5	TRBD2
TGCGCCAGCAGCCAAGATCGCCAGGGGCGGGGCACAGATACGCAGTATTTT	CASSQDRQGRGTDTQYF	.	TRBV4-3	TRBJ2-3	.
TGTGCCAGCAGCAGGGGACACCTAGGGTACAATGAGCAGTTCTTC	CASSRGHLGYNEQFF	.	TRBV7-6	TRBJ2-1	.
TGTGCCAGCAGCCAAAGGGCTATCAGGGGCACTGAAGCTTTCTTT	CASSQRAIRGTEAFF	.	TRBV3-1/TRBV3-2	TRBJ1-1	.
TGTGCCAGCAGCTATTCAGGGGGCATGAACACTGAAGCTTTCTTT	CASSYSGGMNTEAFF	once	TRBV11-3	TRBJ1-1	TRBD1
TGTGCCAGCAGCGTAGCCCCGACAGGGACCGGGGAGCTGTTTTTT	CASSVAPTGTGELFF	few	TRBV9	TRBJ2-2	TRBD1
TGTGCCAGCAGGGAGGGGGCCGACTATGGCTACACCTTC	CASREGADYGYTF	.	TRBV28	TRBJ1-2	TRBD1
TGTGCCAGCATTTTTGGGAGGCGGGGGACGGAAGAGACCCAGTACTTC	CASIFGRRGTEETQYF	few	TRBV6-4	TRBJ2-5	TRBD2
TGTGCCAGCTCCGGGACTAGCGCTTACGAGCAGTACTTC	CASSGTSAYEQYF	.	TRBV11-2	TRBJ2-7	TRBD2
TGTGCCAGCAGCGTGGGACAGGAAGAGACCCAGTACTTC	CASSVGQEETQYF	.	TRBV11-2	TRBJ2-5	TRBD1
TGTGCCAGCAGCTTGAGGAGGTCGGGGGGCGTCAAAGAGCAGTTCTTC	CASSLRRSGGVKEQFF	.	TRBV5-6	TRBJ2-1	.
TGTGCCAGTAGTATTGCCCTCCGAGGCAATCAGCCCCAGCATTTT	CASSIALRGNQPQHF	.	TRBV19	TRBJ1-5	.
TGTGCCAGCAGCCCGTGGGGGGGGGCGAACACTGAAGCTTTCTTT	CASSPWGGANTEAFF	.	TRBV3-1/TRBV3-2	TRBJ1-1	.
TGTGCCAGCAGTCCCAGCGGATGGGAGCTGTTTTTT	CASSPSGWELFF	.	TRBV27	TRBJ2-2	.
TGTGCCAGCAGCGTAGCTCTACAGGGGGGTGAGCAGTACTTC	CASSVALQGGEQYF	.	TRBV9	TRBJ2-7	TRBD1
TGCGCCAGCAGCCAAGGACAGGCTGCCGGTAATGGCTACACCTTC	CASSQGQAAGNGYTF	few	TRBV4-3	TRBJ1-2	.
TGTGCCAGCAGCCCTTCCGGGACAGGGGGCACGGAGACCCAGTACTTC	CASSPSGTGGTETQYF	.	TRBV9	TRBJ2-5	TRBD1
TGTGCCAGCAGCGTCGCCTTAGCGGGAGGGGCCCCCCAGTACTTC	CASSVALAGGAPQYF	.	TRBV9	TRBJ2-5	TRBD2
TGTGCCAGCAGCCGAACTAGAACGGATTACAATGAGCAGTTCTTC	CASSRTRTDYNEQFF	.	TRBV6-2/TRBV6-3	TRBJ2-1	.
TGTGCCAGCAGTTTGAGGGTTAGCCAGCCCCAGCATTTT	CASSLRVSQPQHF	.	TRBV27	TRBJ1-5	.
TGTGCCAGCAGCGTGGGGGCTGTTTATAGGCGGCAAACGCAGTATTTT	CASSVGAVYRRQTQYF	.	TRBV9	TRBJ2-3	.
TGTGCCAGCTCCCCGGGGACAGGGTCCGGCAATGAGCAGTTCTTC	CASSPGTGSGNEQFF	.	TRBV18	TRBJ2-1	TRBD1
TGTGCCAGCTACGGGACAGGGAACACTGAAGCTTTCTTT	CASYGTGNTEAFF	.	TRBV12-3/TRBV12-4	TRBJ1-1	TRBD1
TGTGCCAGCAGCGACCGGGACAGGGGCAACGAGCAGTACTTC	CASSDRDRGNEQYF	.	TRBV7-9	TRBJ2-7	TRBD1
TGTGCCAGCAGCTTAGGATACGGGAGGGGGGAAGAGACCCAGTACTTC	CASSLGYGRGEETQYF	.	TRBV13	TRBJ2-5	TRBD2
TGTGCCAGCAGCTCGTACGGACAGGGTTCCTATGGCTACACCTTC	CASSSYGQGSYGYTF	.	TRBV7-2	TRBJ1-2	TRBD1
TGTGCCAGCAGCCTAGGACTAGCGGGAGGCGGCGAGCAGTACTTC	CASSLGLAGGGEQYF	few	TRBV7-9	TRBJ2-7	TRBD2
TGTGCCACCAGCAGAGATCCTTCCGGGAATTCACCCCTCCACTTT	CATSRDPSGNSPLHF	.	TRBV15	TRBJ1-6	.
TGTGCCAGTAGTCCGTGGACTACGATGGGGGACGAGCAGTACTTC	CASSPWTTMGDEQYF	.	TRBV19	TRBJ2-7	.
TGCGCCAGCAGCTTGGGGAGGGTTACGCAGTATTTT	CASSLGRVTQYF	.	TRBV5-1	TRBJ2-3	.
TGCGCCAGCAGCGTAGGACAGGGGGCTGGACTAGCGTCAGATACGCAGTATTTT	CASSVGQGAGLASDTQYF	few	TRBV5-1	TRBJ2-3	TRBD1
TGTGCCAGCAGTCCCAGGGTTTCTAGTGGCGAGCAGTACTTC	CASSPRVSSGEQYF	.	TRBV27	TRBJ2-7	.
TGTGCCAGCAGCCCCCAGGGGGTTCCAGAAGAGACCCAGTACTTC	CASSPQGVPEETQYF	once	TRBV7-9	TRBJ2-5	TRBD1
TGCGCCAGCAGCTTGTCTAGCGGGTCGTCTAGCACAGATACGCAGTATTTT	CASSLSSGSSSTDTQYF	.	TRBV5-1	TRBJ2-3	TRBD2
TGTGCCAGCAACAGACAGGGGGCCACTGAAGCTTTCTTT	CASNRQGATEAFF	once	TRBV11-3	TRBJ1-1	TRBD1
TGTGCCAGCAGCCCAGGGTTGGGAGAGACCCAGTACTTC	CASSPGLGETQYF	.	TRBV12-3/TRBV12-4	TRBJ2-5	.
TGTGCCAGCTCCCAGGGTCTAAACACTGAAGCTTTCTTT	CASSQGLNTEAFF	.	TRBV18	TRBJ1-1	.
TGTGCCAGCAGCGGCTTCCAGGGGCCAAGGGTCTACGAGCAGTACTTC	CASSGFQGPRVYEQYF	.	TRBV13	TRBJ2-7	.
TGTGCCAGCAACCCAACTAGGGAAAACTACGAGCAGTACTTC	CASNPTRENYEQYF	many	TRBV6-6	TRBJ2-7	.
TGTGCCAGCAGTAAGGGTTGGGCCGGGGCAGATACGCAGTATTTT	CASSKGWAGADTQYF	.	TRBV25-1	TRBJ2-3	.
TGTGCCAGCAGTGAACAGGGGAGAATCCCCACAGATACGCAGTATTTT	CASSEQGRIPTDTQYF	.	TRBV6-1	TRBJ2-3	.
TGTGCCAGCAGCGTAGAGGGGTTTTACAATGAGCAGTTCTTC	CASSVEGFYNEQFF	.	TRBV9	TRBJ2-1	.
TGTGCCAGCAGTCGAGCCGGGGTATCTGGAAACACCATATATTTT	CASSRAGVSGNTIYF	once	TRBV28	TRBJ1-3	.
TGTGCCAGCAGCCAAGATCGCGGGAGCCAGAATGAAAAACTGTTTTTT	CASSQDRGSQNEKLFF	.	TRBV4-2	TRBJ1-4	.